This TCR beta chain comes out of a study of cytomegalovirus exposure and HLA in healthy donors. Study-wide findings and caveats: Presence/absence results assume similar sequencing depth per donor, which may not hold.

These donors counted as nominally healthy when sampled, but unrecorded immune exposures were likely. Germline CDR1 and CDR2: MNHNS and SASEGT. The length of the CDR3 is 18 residues. Trimming took 4 bases from V and 4 from J; bases not matched to a gene: 13. About this clone itself: The antigen is unknown.

A multiplex PCR was run with 60 Vbeta primers and 13 Jbeta primers. The table came from immunoSEQ multiplex PCR; TCRdb's copy has only in-frame clones and leaves some out. The sample consists of about 180,000 clones, about four fifths of them appearing once. This sequence joins TRBV6-1 and TRBJ2-2; TRBD2 matches 9 bases. The specimen was PBMCs. The sequence came from a man aged 35-49 years in good health and CMV-seronegative. CDR3 in DNA: TGTGCCAGCAGTGGTCCCCTCGCGGGAGGGCCGAGCACCGGGGAGCTGTTTTTT. This sequence encodes CASSGPLAGGPSTGELFF.